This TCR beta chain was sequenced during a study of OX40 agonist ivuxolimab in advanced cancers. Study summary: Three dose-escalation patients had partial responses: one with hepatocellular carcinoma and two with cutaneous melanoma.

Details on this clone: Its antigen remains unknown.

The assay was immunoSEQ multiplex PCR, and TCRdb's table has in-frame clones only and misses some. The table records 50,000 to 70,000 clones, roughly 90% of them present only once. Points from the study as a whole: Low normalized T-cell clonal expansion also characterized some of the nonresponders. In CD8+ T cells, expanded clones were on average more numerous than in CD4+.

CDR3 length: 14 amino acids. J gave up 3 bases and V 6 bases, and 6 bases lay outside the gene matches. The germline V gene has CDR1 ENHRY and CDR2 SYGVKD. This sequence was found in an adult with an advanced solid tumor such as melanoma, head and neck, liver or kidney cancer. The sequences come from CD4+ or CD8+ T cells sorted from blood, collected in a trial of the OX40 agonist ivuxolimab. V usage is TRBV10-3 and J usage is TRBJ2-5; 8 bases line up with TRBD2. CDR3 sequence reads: CAIRPGLEKETQYF. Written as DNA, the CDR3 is TGTGCCATCAGGCCGGGACTAGAGAAAGAGACCCAGTACTTC.